This TCR beta chain was found in a study of OX40 agonist ivuxolimab in advanced cancers. Across the whole study: Three individuals attained partial responses, comprising one hepatocellular carcinoma case and two cutaneous melanoma cases. Overall study findings and caveats: The expanded peripheral T cells' antigen specificity was not determined. CD4+ T cells averaged fewer expanded clones than CD8+ T cells.

Using immunoSEQ multiplex PCR, the repertoire was profiled, and TCRdb retains in-frame clones only, with some absent. The repertoire holds fewer than 85,000 clones, with 90% to 95% as singletons. Trimming stripped 0 bases from V and 4 bases from J, with 12 bases between. In germline, CDR1 is LGHNA, CDR2 YNFKEQ. CDR3 length: 15 amino acids. A word on this clone: What it recognizes is unknown.

Patients were ineligible given autoimmune disease history or systemic immunosuppression. The sequencing here drew on CD4+ or CD8+ T cells sorted from blood, taken in a trial of the OX40 agonist ivuxolimab. The TCR sequence derives from an adult with an advanced solid tumor such as melanoma, head and neck, liver or kidney cancer. This chain uses TRBV4-2 with TRBJ2-5; D perhaps matches TRBD1 (6 bases). In DNA, the CDR3 is TGTGCCAGCAGCCAAGATACACAGGGTAGAGAGACCCAGTACTTC. Encoded protein: CASSQDTQGRETQYF.